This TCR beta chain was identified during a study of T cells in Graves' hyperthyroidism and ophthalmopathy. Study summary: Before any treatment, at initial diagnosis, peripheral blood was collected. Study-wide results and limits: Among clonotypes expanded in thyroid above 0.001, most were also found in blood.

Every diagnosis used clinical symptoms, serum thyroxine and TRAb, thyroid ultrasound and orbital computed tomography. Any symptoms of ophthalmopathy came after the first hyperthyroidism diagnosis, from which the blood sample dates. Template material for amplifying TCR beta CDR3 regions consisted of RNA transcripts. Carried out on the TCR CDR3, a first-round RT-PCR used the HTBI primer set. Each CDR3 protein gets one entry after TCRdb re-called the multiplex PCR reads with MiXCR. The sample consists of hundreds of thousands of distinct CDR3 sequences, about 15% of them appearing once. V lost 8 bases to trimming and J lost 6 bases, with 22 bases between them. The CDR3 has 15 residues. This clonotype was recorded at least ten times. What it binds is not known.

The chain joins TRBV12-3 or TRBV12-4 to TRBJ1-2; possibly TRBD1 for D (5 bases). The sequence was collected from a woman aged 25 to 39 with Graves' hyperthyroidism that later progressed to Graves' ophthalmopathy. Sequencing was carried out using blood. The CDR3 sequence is CASSNRRGDVHGYTF. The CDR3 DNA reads TGTGCCAGCTCAAACCGTAGGGGCGATGTTCATGGCTACACCTTC.